This passage covers 2 T cell receptor beta chains from one sample sequenced in a study of T-cell memory formation after mild COVID-19. One entry per CDR3 protein results from TCRdb running MiXCR on the 5' RACE reads. The sample contains around 420,000 distinct CDR3 sequences, 20% to 25% of which appear only once. The material sequenced was PBMCs or a T cell subset sorted from them (not recorded which). The receptors here all came from an adult woman who had mild COVID-19 (a few samples of this study predate the infection). Cell type and time point are not known.

CDR3 sequence: CASSVRGHEQYF. The CDR3 bases are TGTGCCAGCAGTGTACGGGGCCACGAGCAGTACTTC. This chain joins TRBV2 and TRBJ2-7, with D possibly being TRBD1 or TRBD2 (5 bases each). CDR3 size: 12 residues. Trimming pared 4 bases from V and 5 bases from J, leaving 9 bases between. Germline V lookup: CDR1 SNHLY, CDR2 FYNNEI.

This clonotype showed up just a few times. The chain combines TRBV5-5 with TRBJ2-6; D tentatively fits TRBD1 or TRBD2 (5 bases each). Trimming left V 7 bases short and J 1 base short, with 9 bases between. The germline V gene encodes CDR1 SGHKS and CDR2 YYEKEE (reference sequence). This CDR3 is 14 amino acids long. In DNA, the CDR3 is TGTGCCAGCGAGAGGGGTTCTGGGGCCAACGTCCTGACTTTC. It yields the protein CASERGSGANVLTF.